This TCR beta chain was obtained from a study of vaccination and CD4 T cells after COVID-19. Overall study context: The convalescents were made up of six males and four females, two of whom were Hispanic.

Looked up from germline, CDR1 is GTSNPN and CDR2 is SVGIG (reference sequence). The V end was cut by 0 bases, the J end by 2 bases, with 20 bases between. The CDR3 is made up of 18 amino acids. Oncomine TCR Beta short-read sequencing was applied to DNA from cultured CD4+ T cells. TCRdb passed the PCR reads through MiXCR, listing each CDR3 protein once. The sample lists about 27,000 distinct CDR3 sequences, under 75% occurring once. This clonotype occurred a few times. Its specificity is not known. The treatment was: approximately 10-day PBMC culture with coronavirus spike peptide pools or control peptides (ViraFEST assay).

The TCR comes from a human donor who received a COVID-19 vaccine. Sequenced here: CD4+ T cells from blood, cultured in vitro, sampled after SARS-CoV-2 vaccination. V and J are TRBV30 and TRBJ1-5; unclear D gene. CDR3 sequence: CAWSVKVVGPYGNQPQHF. CDR3 in DNA: TGTGCCTGGAGTGTAAAAGTTGTAGGTCCCTATGGCAATCAGCCCCAGCATTTT.